One sample yielded the 15 T cell receptor beta chains listed below, sequenced in a study of blood T cell repertoires in COVID-19. Measured with immunoSEQ multiplex PCR; TCRdb has only the in-frame clones, and not every one. The top ten clones hold approximately 10% of a sample with around 390,000 clones, more than 75% of them seen once. Sequencing was performed on PBMCs or T cells enriched from blood (not recorded which). The receptors stem from a woman aged 50 to 65 who had recovered from COVID-19.

The sample holds one count of this clone. The rearrangement joins TRBV6-5 to TRBJ1-3; possible D gene TRBD1, 5 bases. The CDR3 has 15 residues. Germline assignment: CDR1 MNHEY and CDR2 SVGAGI. V was cut by 6 bases and J by 4 bases, with 16 bases left in between. In DNA form, the CDR3 reads TGTGCCAGCAGCCAAGGCCCGACAGAAGGAAACACCATATATTTT. As protein: CASSQGPTEGNTIYF.

The chain uses TRBV7-9 and TRBJ2-5; 7 nucleotides line up with TRBD1. The CDR3 sequence is 13 residues long. V trimming: 11 bases; J trimming: 2 bases; junction bases outside the gene matches: 8. The germline V gene has CDR1 SEHNR and CDR2 FQNEAQ (reference sequence). The CDR3 loop reads CAGKGQTQETQYF. Here the CDR3 DNA reads TGTGCCGGGAAGGGACAGACACAAGAGACCCAGTACTTC.

V usage is TRBV11-2 and J usage is TRBJ1-2, with TRBD1 matching 7 bases. The CDR3 is 13 residues long. V dropped 6 bases and J dropped 7; count of bases not matched to a gene: 8. Germline V gives CDR1 SGHAT, CDR2 FQNNGV. The CDR3 loop reads CASRLTGKAGYTF. CDR3 DNA sequence: TGTGCCAGCAGATTGACAGGGAAGGCTGGCTACACCTTC.

The chain employs TRBV10-3 and TRBJ2-3, with 9 bases fitting TRBD1. Per the germline V gene, CDR1 is ENHRY and CDR2 is SYGVKD. The CDR3 length is 16 residues. The trim removed 3 bases at V and 3 bases at J, leaving 7 bases unmatched. CDR3 sequence reads: CAISDFGQGPTDTQYF. The DNA for the CDR3 is TGTGCCATCAGTGACTTTGGACAGGGGCCGACAGATACGCAGTATTTT.

The CDR3 DNA reads as TGTGCCAGCAGCTCATATACAGCGAGGGGGACTGAAGCTTTCTTT. It encodes CASSSYTARGTEAFF. The J gene is TRBJ1-1, the V gene TRBV11-1; weak D call: TRBD1 (6 bases). Germline lookup yields CDR1 SGHAT and CDR2 FQDESV (reference sequence). The CDR3 spans 15 residues. V was trimmed by 4 bases and J by 5 bases, leaving 17 bases between them.

This chain's CDR3 is CASSKGTGLNTEAFF. The CDR3 nucleotides are TGTGCCAGCTCCAAAGGGACAGGCCTGAACACTGAAGCTTTCTTT. The V gene is TRBV18, the J gene TRBJ1-1; 8 positions agree with TRBD1. The CDR3 has 15 residues. Germline lookup yields CDR1 KGHSH and CDR2 LQKENI. V lost 6 bases, J lost 0 bases, and 6 bases stayed unmatched.

This rearrangement joins TRBV2 to TRBJ2-2, with 9 bases fitting TRBD2. Germline CDR1 is SNHLY and CDR2 is FYNNEI. The CDR3 has 16 amino acids. Trimming took 6 bases from V and 4 from J; bases not matched to a gene: 9. CDR3 sequence reads: CASRISGGRGTGELFF. The CDR3 DNA sequence: TGTGCCAGCAGAATAAGCGGGGGGCGCGGCACCGGGGAGCTGTTTTTT.

This chain connects TRBV7-2 to TRBJ2-1; perhaps TRBD2 as D (7 bases). Germline loops: CDR1 SGHTA, CDR2 FQGNSA. V shed 2 bases and J shed 4 bases, with 12 bases lying between them. This CDR3 is 15 amino acids long. The DNA for the CDR3 is TGTGCCAGCAGCTTAAGAAGGGGGGGATACAATGAGCAGTTCTTC. Translated, it gives CASSLRRGGYNEQFF.

V and J are TRBV7-2 and TRBJ1-2; tentative D call: TRBD1 (6 bases). CDR1 and CDR2 (germline): SGHTA, FQGNSA. CDR3 length: 15 residues. V was shortened by 5 bases and J by 8 bases, with 21 bases between the two germline ends. Written as DNA, the CDR3 is TGTGCCAGCAGCCTTCAGGGGACCGATAAAGTGGGCTACACCTTC. It yields the protein CASSLQGTDKVGYTF.

V and J are TRBV30 and TRBJ2-4, with D maybe TRBD2 (6 bases). The CDR3 is 14 amino acids. Germline loops: CDR1 GTSNPN, CDR2 SVGIG (reference sequence). V lost 2 bases and J lost 1, with 9 bases in between. CDR3 nucleotide sequence: TGTGCCTGGAGTCGGGGGAGGGCCAAAAACATTCAGTACTTC. It yields the protein CAWSRGRAKNIQYF.

The chain uses TRBV10-3 and TRBJ1-6, with 8 bases that match TRBD1. Germline CDR1 is ENHRY and CDR2 is SYGVKD. This CDR3 spans 14 amino acids. Unmatched junction bases numbered 5, after V lost 6 bases and J lost 7 bases. The CDR3 sequence is CAIRLDRVNSPLHF. DNA for the CDR3: TGTGCCATCAGGTTGGACAGGGTAAATTCACCCCTCCACTTT.

The chain uses TRBV18 and TRBJ2-5, with TRBD1 matching over 10 bases. The trim removed 5 bases at V and 5 bases at J, leaving 8 bases unmatched. The CDR3 extends over 15 amino acids. Germline V gene lookup returns CDR1 KGHSH and CDR2 LQKENI. The CDR3 loop reads CASSSSGTGVETQYF. The CDR3 coding sequence is TGTGCCAGCTCATCTTCCGGGACAGGGGTCGAGACCCAGTACTTC. Drawing the rest from reference TRBV18 and TRBJ2-5, the complete variable domain is NAGVMQNPRHLVRRRGQEARLRCSPMKGHSHVYWYRQLPEEGLKFMVYLQKENIIDESGMPKERFSAEFPKEGPSILRIQQVVRGDSAAYFCASSSSGTGVETQYFGPGTRLLVL.

This chain uses TRBV30 with TRBJ2-2, with 8 bases identical to TRBD1. This CDR3 spans 15 amino acids. After removal of 5 bases from V and 7 bases from J, the junction contained 12 bases not matched to a gene. From germline, CDR1 is GTSNPN and CDR2 SVGIG (reference sequence). In DNA, the CDR3 is TGTGCCTGGGGATACCGGGACAGGATTTACGGGGAGCTGTTTTTT. Translation: CAWGYRDRIYGELFF.

The gene calls are TRBV6-5 and TRBJ1-4; TRBD1 matches at 7 bases. CDR1 and CDR2 from the germline V gene are MNHEY and SVGAGI. The CDR3 has 15 amino acids. The junction had 8 bases not matched to a gene; V was cut back by 2 bases and J by 8 bases. The CDR3, as DNA: TGTGCCAGCAGTTACCGCGGGACAGTACGCGAAAAACTGTTTTTT. It yields the protein CASSYRGTVREKLFF.

The V gene is TRBV25-1, the J gene TRBJ2-7; D not certain. The CDR3 extends over 11 amino acids. Germline V lookup: CDR1 MGHDK, CDR2 SYGVNS. With 4 bases removed from V and 4 bases from J, the gap between germline ends came to 5 bases. Here the CDR3 reads CASSGQYEQYF. In DNA form, the CDR3 reads TGTGCCAGCAGTGGGCAATACGAGCAGTACTTC.